One T cell receptor beta chain is described in this entry. Its antigen is currently not known. No much larger clone exists at a distance of one base, and base qualities are not known. The time point label, read with the paper, signifies: about 28 days (+/-7) after the second vaccine dose. AZD1222 recipients whose second dose came at about 4 weeks and those whose second dose came at about 12 weeks were combined into one group, since spike-specific TCR depth and breadth did not differ between the two schedules. The vaccinee samples were drawn from two UK trials, COV001 and COV002, one of which was a single-blind randomized controlled phase 2/3 trial testing AZD1222 (ChAdOx1 nCoV-19) in healthy adults. For TCRbeta chain sequencing, PBMC samples from trial participants were taken at day 0 and at day 28 after the second dose. This sample stems from a study of T cell responses to AZD1222 COVID-19 vaccine (dated by TCRdb to about 2021). Regarding the study in general: TCR sequencing was performed for about 240 trial participants, of whom about 210 were given two doses of AZD1222 and around 26 were given two doses of MenACWY control vaccine. Trial participants were enrolled by age into subgroups of 18-55, 56-69 and 70-plus years, and about 150, 27 and 61 TCR-sequenced participants, respectively, were included in these subgroups.

The CDR3 regions of human TCRbeta chains were subjected to immunosequencing. On the study's bioinformatics: TCRs in the repertoires were matched against a reference library of SARS-CoV-2-specific TCRs that had been generated with the MIRA antigen-specificity platform. Breadth was defined as the fraction of unique TCRs that were SARS-CoV-2-associated. Depth was defined as the fraction of total T cells that were SARS-CoV-2-associated. Using the MIRA data, each spike-specific TCR was mapped to the spike region that the TCR reacts to and placed in a CD4 or CD8 class. Log10-transformed breadth and depth values were compared by one-way ANOVA with Sidak's multiple comparisons tests. Drawn from immuneACCESS, this table holds only the in-frame rearrangements with V and J called that TCRdb kept. Clones are partly lost; checked studies trace under half to an unresolved V gene and leave the rest unexplained. The V and J calls and clone size were taken over from that table, and D and trimming were inferred from the DNA. Across this sample there are approximately 88,000 clones, with about 89% seen only once. The biggest ten clones account for less than 5% of the sample.

V and J lose 2 bases and 5 bases, and a span of 14 bases separates them. In the germline V gene (reference sequence), CDR1 corresponds to SGHKS and CDR2 to YYEKEE. The CDR3 runs 14 amino acids, cysteine and phenylalanine included. Kept here is only the CDR3 DNA, which spans 42 bases and is read in frame from base 1. Beyond this particular receptor, the publication reports: Spike-specific TCR breadth and depth rose significantly after two AZD1222 doses compared with day 0 and with MenACWY recipients. Conclusions about previously exposed vaccinees are limited because only six or seven AZD1222 recipients were SARS-CoV-2 seropositive at baseline. The 56-69-year group was small, and its depth increase did not reach significance, likely because of low power. Because no day 14 peak-response samples were available, repertoires were characterized only after the peak T cell response. Vaccine-associated CD4 TCRs spanned the whole spike protein, with dominant responses in regions 160-218 and 743-854. Reportedly, almost half of the unique spike-specific TCRs recognized epitopes lying outside the regions that are mutated in the B.1.351 and B.1.1.7 variants. Most participants were white British and females outnumbered males, and the authors suggested that clonal diversity may have been underestimated.

Sample: peripheral blood, taken 28 days after the second AZD1222 dose. This sequence uses TRBV5-5 and TRBJ2-7; perhaps TRBD1 is the D gene, with 5 bases matching. This clonotype originated in an adult who received the AZD1222 COVID-19 vaccine. The CDR3 amino acid sequence is: CASSLSPGPNEQYF. The DNA sequence follows: TGTGCCAGCAGCTTATCCCCAGGGCCCAACGAGCAGTACTTC.